A selection of T cell receptor beta chains follows, all from one sample in a study of human T cells and chemical hapten exposure. TCRdb fed the RACE reads into MiXCR, producing one record per CDR3 protein. The table lists over 70,000 distinct CDR3 sequences, approximately 14% of them singletons. The specimen comprised whole blood, sampled in connection with sensitization to the hapten diphenylcyclopropenone (DPC). The receptors shown here come from a woman aged 45 to 65 with alopecia areata. Some clones in this sample may be carry-over from other donors' samples. Both conserved end residues are part of each CDR3. D genes are given only for firm matches. Size values are once, few and many counts, or a class for expanded clones, and some rows have none.

clone_size	v_call	j_call	d_call	cdr3_nt	cdr3_aa
NA	TRBV21-1	TRBJ2-1	NA	TGTGCCAGCAACGAGCGGAAGGGGATTGAGCAGTTCTTC	CASNERKGIEQFF
few	TRBV5-4	TRBJ1-2	NA	TGTGCCAGCAGCCAGAGCAACTATGGCTACACCTTC	CASSQSNYGYTF
NA	TRBV10-3	TRBJ2-5	TRBD2	TGTGCCATCGGGACTAGCTCCGAGACCCAGTACTTC	CAIGTSSETQYF
NA	TRBV5-1	TRBJ1-1	NA	TGCGCCAGCAGTCCCGGGACAACTTCAGAAGCTTTCTTT	CASSPGTTSEAFF
NA	TRBV20-1	TRBJ1-1	NA	TGCAGTGCTAGTTGGCAGGTGGGAGCTTTCTTT	CSASWQVGAFF
NA	TRBV2	TRBJ1-1	NA	TGTGCCAGCACCAACCCTGGGGGCCTGAACACTGAAGCTTTCTTT	CASTNPGGLNTEAFF
NA	TRBV28	TRBJ2-3	NA	TGTGCCAGCACGGACCGCACAGATACGCAGTATTTT	CASTDRTDTQYF
few	TRBV18	TRBJ1-4	NA	TGTGCCAGCTCATCCGGACAGAATGAAAAACTGTTTTTT	CASSSGQNEKLFF
NA	TRBV7-2	TRBJ2-5	NA	TGTGCCAGCAGCTTAGCTACGGGTTTCATTTCTGAGACCCAGTACTTC	CASSLATGFISETQYF
many	TRBV7-9	TRBJ1-2	TRBD1	TGTGCCAGCAGCTTCCCATCAGGGGGCGACTATGGCTACACCTTC	CASSFPSGGDYGYTF
NA	TRBV5-1	TRBJ1-6	NA	TGCGCCAGCAGCTTGCTACCCCTGAATTCACCCCTCCACTTT	CASSLLPLNSPLHF
few	TRBV20-1	TRBJ1-1	NA	TGCAGTGCTAGGGCCAACGAGGGGATTTTGACTGAAGCTTTCTTT	CSARANEGILTEAFF
NA	TRBV29-1	TRBJ1-2	TRBD1	TGCAGCGTTTTGCCAGGGGGCTCGATTATAGGCTACACCTTC	CSVLPGGSIIGYTF
few	TRBV18	TRBJ2-5	TRBD1	TGTGCCAGCTCACCACTACGATCCGGACAGGAGAGCCAAGAGACCCAGTACTTC	CASSPLRSGQESQETQYF
few	TRBV28	TRBJ1-2	NA	TGTGCCAGCAGTTTACGAGGGCGAGCTAACTATGGCTACACCTTC	CASSLRGRANYGYTF
few	TRBV2	TRBJ2-1	NA	TGTGCCAGCAGTGAACGGGGATCCGGAATTTACAATGAGCAGTTCTTC	CASSERGSGIYNEQFF
NA	TRBV6-5	TRBJ2-7	NA	TGTGCCAGCAGGCTCGGGAGTCTCTCCTACGAGCAGTACTTC	CASRLGSLSYEQYF
NA	TRBV7-2	TRBJ2-4	NA	TGTGCCAGCAGCATCGGGCCGGGGAACATTCAGTACTTC	CASSIGPGNIQYF
few	TRBV15	TRBJ2-5	NA	TGTGCCACCAGCAGAGATCGAGAGACCCAGTACTTC	CATSRDRETQYF
many	TRBV20-1	TRBJ2-1	NA	TGCAGTGCTAGTGAGCTAGCGTATCAGTTCTTC	CSASELAYQFF
few	TRBV20-1	TRBJ1-2	NA	TGCAGTGCCGGGACATTAGCCGGCTACACCTTC	CSAGTLAGYTF
NA	TRBV28	TRBJ1-6	NA	TGTGCCAGTCAGTATAATTCACCCCTCCACTTT	CASQYNSPLHF
few	TRBV18	TRBJ1-3	NA	TGTGCCAGCTCACCACGGGTGGAGGACACCATATATTTT	CASSPRVEDTIYF
few	TRBV27	TRBJ1-5	NA	TGTGCCAGCAGTTTCGTCAATCAGCCCCAGCATTTT	CASSFVNQPQHF
many	TRBV7-2	TRBJ2-5	TRBD2	TGTGCCAGCAGCTTGCTAGCGGGAGCTAGGGAGACCCAGTACTTC	CASSLLAGARETQYF
NA	TRBV15	TRBJ2-1	NA	TGTGCCACCAGCAGAGATGGCGATGAGCAGTTCTTC	CATSRDGDEQFF
many	TRBV3-1	TRBJ2-5	NA	TGTGCCAGCAGCTCTGGAGTCTTAGAAGGAGAGACCCAGTACTTC	CASSSGVLEGETQYF
NA	TRBV28	TRBJ1-5	NA	TGTGCCAGCAGTCTGTTAGGGCAGCCCCAGCATTTT	CASSLLGQPQHF
NA	TRBV7-9	TRBJ1-2	TRBD1	TGTGCCAGCAGCTTAGTTTTCGACAGGGTTTATGGCTACACCTTC	CASSLVFDRVYGYTF
few	TRBV30	TRBJ2-1	TRBD2	TGTGCCTGGAGTGTCGGACTAGCAACCTACAATGAGCAGTTCTTC	CAWSVGLATYNEQFF
NA	TRBV28	TRBJ2-7	TRBD1	TGTGCCAGCAGTTTTTGGACAGGCCTCTACGAGCAGTACTTC	CASSFWTGLYEQYF
few	TRBV20-1	TRBJ1-2	NA	TGCAGTGCTAGTCAAAGGATTAACTATGGCTACACCTTC	CSASQRINYGYTF
few	TRBV19	TRBJ2-1	TRBD1	TGTGCCAGCCAGTCGACAGGGAACGCCAATGAGCAGTTCTTC	CASQSTGNANEQFF
few	TRBV5-1	TRBJ2-5	TRBD2	TGCGCCAGCAGCTTGGTCTCTAGCGGATTACAAGAGACCCAGTACTTC	CASSLVSSGLQETQYF
few	TRBV29-1	TRBJ2-5	NA	TGCAGCGTCAGCCCAGGGGGAGGGAGTGAGACCCAGTACTTC	CSVSPGGGSETQYF
few	TRBV3-1	TRBJ2-5	NA	TGTGCCAGCAGCCAAGATGGGTCCCCGGGAGAGACCCAGTACTTC	CASSQDGSPGETQYF
NA	TRBV3-1	TRBJ2-3	TRBD2	TGTGCCAGCAGCCAAGTCCCGGGACTAGTGGCAGATACGCAGTATTTT	CASSQVPGLVADTQYF
NA	TRBV7-8	TRBJ2-7	NA	TGTGCCAGCAGCTCGGGGGACAAGATTACCTACGAGCAGTACTTC	CASSSGDKITYEQYF
few	TRBV20-1	TRBJ1-5	NA	TGCAGTGCTAGAGAGGTTAATGTACCCCTCAATCAGCCCCAGCATTTT	CSAREVNVPLNQPQHF
few	TRBV19	TRBJ2-3	NA	TGTGCCAGTAGTTCTCAACACCTAAGCACAGATACGCAGTATTTT	CASSSQHLSTDTQYF